The 5 T cell receptor beta chains listed next were all sequenced from one sample in a study of regulatory T cells in long-lasting Graves disease. Time point of the sample: persistent/refractory GD, antithyroid drugs over 5 years with positive TRAb. RNA isolated from PBMCs was used to make the TCR library. Arm-PCR of CDR3 regions and iRepertoire HTBI primers were the basis on which TCR beta libraries were built. Via MiXCR, TCRdb re-called the multiplex PCR reads, giving one row per CDR3 protein. The table records approximately 440,000 distinct CDR3 sequences, around 22% of them present only once. The material sequenced was peripheral blood mononuclear cells (PBMCs), taken when the disease was refractory, from a patient treated with antithyroid drugs. Receptor source: a female donor with Graves disease.

Remarks on this clonotype: The conserved final phenylalanine or tryptophan is absent from the CDR3, which likely points to a read error. Here the CDR3 reads CASSPTRRSPNSNQPQHL. The CDR3 DNA follows: TGTGCCAGCAGCCCCACCCGGCGGAGCCCGAATAGCAATCAGCCCCAGCATCTT. This chain links TRBV7-8 with TRBJ1-5; D not certain. The CDR3 is 18 amino acids. The germline V gene encodes CDR1 SGHVS and CDR2 FQNEAQ. Trimming pared 5 bases from V and 0 bases from J, leaving 20 bases between.

This clonotype was counted a single time. The V gene is TRBV7-9, the J gene TRBJ2-3; TRBD2 agrees at 11 bases. Germline lookup yields CDR1 SEHNR and CDR2 FQNEAQ (reference sequence). Unmatched junction bases numbered 11, after V lost 5 bases and J lost 7 bases. The CDR3 consists of 16 residues. The CDR3, as DNA: TGTGCCAGCAGCCGCTCACTAGCGGGAGCGCCCAATACGCAGTATTTT. Protein product: CASSRSLAGAPNTQYF.

The chain has TRBV10-3 and TRBJ2-4; D is possibly TRBD2 (6 bases). The V gene's germline CDR1 is ENHRY and CDR2 SYGVKD. The CDR3 loop spans 16 amino acids. V was clipped by 10 bases and J by 2 bases, with 21 bases between them. In DNA, the CDR3 is TGTGCCAAAGGGACGCCTGCGGGACGGACCAAAAACATTCAGTACTTC. It is translated as CAKGTPAGRTKNIQYF.

With respect to this clonotype: This sequence may be a read error, since a much larger clone differs from it by one base. The final CDR3 position lacks the conserved phenylalanine or tryptophan, pointing to a likely read error. This chain links TRBV28 with TRBJ1-1; a possible D gene is TRBD1 (5 bases). CDR3 size: 13 residues. V was cut by 3 bases and J by 4 bases, with 9 bases left in between. Germline loops: CDR1 MDHEN, CDR2 SYDVKM. The CDR3 region is CASSLQGGTEAFL. As DNA, the CDR3 is TGTGCCAGCAGTTTGCAGGGTGGCACTGAAGCTTTCCTT.

Ten or more counts support this clonotype. The V call is TRBV20-1, the J call TRBJ2-2; a weak D match, TRBD1 (6 bases). Per the germline V gene, CDR1 is DFQATT and CDR2 is SNEGSKA (reference sequence). This CDR3 has 15 residues. V lost 0 bases and J lost 0, with 8 bases in between. The CDR3 sequence is CSAREQGTNTGELFF. The CDR3, as DNA: TGCAGTGCTAGAGAGCAGGGGACGAACACCGGGGAGCTGTTTTTT.